Presented here are 9 T cell receptor beta chains from one specimen sequenced in a study of shared clonotypes between healthy human individuals. Generated by immunoSEQ multiplex PCR, the TCRdb table keeps only in-frame clones and is missing some. The sample carries some 2,100,000 clones, around 95% recorded once. The material sequenced was naive CD4+ T cells sorted from blood. Noted subset: CD45RA+ positively selected. All receptors derive from a young man in good health.

V and J are TRBV21-1 and TRBJ1-1. TRBV21-1 is tagged as a pseudogene. This CDR3 has 12 amino acids. CDR3 loop: CANRVRRTEAFF. DNA of the CDR3: TGTGCCAACAGGGTGAGGCGCACTGAAGCTTTCTTT.

Turning to this clone: This specimen includes other DNA sequences encoding the same CDR3. V usage is TRBV7-9 and J usage is TRBJ2-5; D is ambiguous. The V end lost 4 bases, the J end lost 2 bases, and 2 bases lay between the germline ends. Germline lookup yields CDR1 SEHNR and CDR2 FQNEAQ (reference sequence). This CDR3 has 11 amino acids. The CDR3 loop reads CASSSQETQYF. The CDR3 DNA is TGTGCCAGCAGCTCGCAAGAGACCCAGTACTTC.

As regards this clone: The sample has other DNA sequences that encode this CDR3 too. The chain recombines TRBV18 with TRBJ2-7; D possibly corresponds to TRBD1 (5 bases). The V gene lost 3 bases and the J gene lost 5 bases, with 11 bases spanning the gap. This CDR3 has 13 residues. Germline CDR1 reads KGHSH; CDR2 reads LQKENI. The CDR3 region has the DNA TGTGCCAGCTCACCTCCAGGGCGAGACGAGCAGTACTTC. Protein sequence: CASSPPGRDEQYF.

Notes on this clone: Other nucleotide sequences in the sample specify the same CDR3. As DNA, the CDR3 is TGCGCCAGCAGCTTGGGGGATTTCAATCAGCCCCAGCATTTT. Translating gives CASSLGDFNQPQHF. V and J are TRBV5-1 and TRBJ1-5; D unclear. The CDR3 is 14 amino acids. The V gene's germline CDR1 is SGHRS and CDR2 YFSETQ. V gave up 0 bases and J gave up 3 bases, with 7 bases separating them. Full variable domain (remainder filled in from reference TRBV5-1 and TRBJ1-5): KAGVTQTPRYLIKTRGQQVTLSCSPISGHRSVSWYQQTPGQGLQFLFEYFSETQRNKGNFPGRFSGRQFSNSRSEMNVSTLELGDSALYLCASSLGDFNQPQHFGDGTRLSIL.

The CDR3 sequence is CAWNPTSGGASMQYF. The CDR3, as DNA: TGTGCCTGGAACCCCACTAGCGGGGGGGCAAGTATGCAGTATTTT. This chain connects TRBV30 to TRBJ2-3; 13 bases fit TRBD2. The CDR3 contains 15 residues. CDR1 and CDR2 (germline): GTSNPN, SVGIG (reference sequence). The junction had 12 bases not matched to a gene; V was cut back by 4 bases and J by 11 bases. The whole variable domain, remainder taken from reference TRBV30 and TRBJ2-3, is SQTIHQWPATLVQPVGSPLSLECTVEGTSNPNLYWYRQAAGRGLQLLFYSVGIGQISSEVPQNLSASRPQDRQFILSSKKLLLSDSGFYLCAWNPTSGGASMQYFGPGTRLTVL.

This clone was recorded only once. The gene calls are TRBV7-9 and TRBJ2-6, with D possibly matching TRBD1 (6 bases). Trimming pared 2 bases from V and 2 bases from J, leaving 10 bases between. The CDR3 totals 16 residues. Germline CDR1 is SEHNR and CDR2 is FQNEAQ (reference sequence). CDR3 sequence: CASSLQRTAGANVLTF. CDR3 sequence (DNA): TGTGCCAGCAGCTTACAACGGACAGCTGGGGCCAACGTCCTGACTTTC.

The chain employs TRBV10-3 and TRBJ2-7; 12 positions match TRBD2. Germline V gene sequence: CDR1 ENHRY, CDR2 SYGVKD. This CDR3 spans 14 amino acids. V was clipped by 6 bases and J by 3 bases; unmatched bases: 3. DNA of the CDR3: TGTGCCATCAGCCGGACTAGCGGGAACTACGAGCAGTACTTC. The encoded protein is CAISRTSGNYEQYF.

The gene calls are TRBV28 and TRBJ1-4; the D is unclear. In germline, CDR1 is MDHEN, CDR2 SYDVKM. The V and J ends lost 4 bases and 4 bases respectively, with 10 bases between them. The CDR3 has 14 amino acids. CDR3 nucleotide sequence: TGTGCCAGCAGTTCCCCCCTTGATAATGAAAAACTGTTTTTT. Its protein product is CASSSPLDNEKLFF.

The J gene is TRBJ2-2, the V gene TRBV28, with D uncertain. The V end was cut by 11 bases, the J end by 4 bases, with 17 bases between. CDR1 and CDR2 from the germline V gene are MDHEN and SYDVKM. The CDR3 is 14 residues long. This CDR3 reads CAGSAQPGTGELFF. The CDR3 DNA is TGTGCCGGGTCGGCCCAGCCGGGCACCGGGGAGCTGTTTTTT.